This TCR beta chain originates from a study of blood T cell repertoires in COVID-19. Trimming shortened V by 5 bases and J by 0 bases, and 11 bases separated the two germline ends. The germline V gene encodes CDR1 SQVTM and CDR2 ANQGSEA. This CDR3 region has 14 residues. Some clones are missing from TCRdb's copy, which holds only in-frame ones; the method was immunoSEQ multiplex PCR. Of roughly 160,000 clones in the sample, 85% to 90% are singletons; the top ten hold 2% to 2.5%. V usage is TRBV29-1 and J usage is TRBJ2-1, with D possibly TRBD1 on 5 matching bases. The receptor was isolated from a man aged 50 to 59 who had recovered from COVID-19. Source material: peripheral blood. CDR3 residues: CSVLDISSYNEQFF. The CDR3 DNA sequence: TGCAGCGTTTTGGACATAAGCTCCTACAATGAGCAGTTCTTC.